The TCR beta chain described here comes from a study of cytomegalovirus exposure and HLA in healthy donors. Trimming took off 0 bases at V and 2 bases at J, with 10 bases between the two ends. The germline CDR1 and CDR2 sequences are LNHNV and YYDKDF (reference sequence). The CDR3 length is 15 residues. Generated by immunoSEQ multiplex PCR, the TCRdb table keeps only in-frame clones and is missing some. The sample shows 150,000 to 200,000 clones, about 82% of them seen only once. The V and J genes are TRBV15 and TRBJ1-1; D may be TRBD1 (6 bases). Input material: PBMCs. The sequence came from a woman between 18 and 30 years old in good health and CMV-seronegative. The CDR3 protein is CATSRDKGQNTEAFF. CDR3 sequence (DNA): TGTGCCACCAGCAGAGATAAGGGACAAAACACTGAAGCTTTCTTT.